This entry lists 2 T cell receptor beta chains sequenced from one sample in a study of T cell changes during pregnancy in multiple sclerosis. Profiled with immunoSEQ multiplex PCR; TCRdb holds only in-frame clones, not every one. The sample consists of around 12,000 clones, approximately 90% of them appearing once. Sample: CD8+ T cells from peripheral blood mononuclear cells, taken in the second trimester of pregnancy. Source of these receptors: a female donor in good health, enrolled as a control in a pregnancy study.

This clone was counted a single time. The chain joins TRBV30 to TRBJ2-2; D may be TRBD2 (6 bases). CDR1 GTSNPN and CDR2 SVGIG come from the germline V gene (reference sequence). Trimming took off 3 bases at V and 4 bases at J, with 12 bases between the two ends. CDR3 length equals 14 residues. CDR3 in amino acids: CAWSGGLGTGELFF. CDR3 sequence (DNA): TGTGCCTGGAGCGGGGGTTTGGGCACCGGGGAGCTGTTTTTT.

A word on this clone: Other nucleotide sequences in the sample specify the same CDR3. The genes are TRBV6-5 and TRBJ1-2, with D possibly TRBD1 on 5 matching bases. CDR3 length equals 12 residues. V dropped 5 bases and J dropped 8 bases, with 12 bases sitting between them. The germline CDR1 and CDR2 sequences are MNHEY and SVGAGI. CDR3 DNA sequence: TGTGCCAGCAGTCAGGGTTTCTGGGGCTACACCTTC. It encodes CASSQGFWGYTF.